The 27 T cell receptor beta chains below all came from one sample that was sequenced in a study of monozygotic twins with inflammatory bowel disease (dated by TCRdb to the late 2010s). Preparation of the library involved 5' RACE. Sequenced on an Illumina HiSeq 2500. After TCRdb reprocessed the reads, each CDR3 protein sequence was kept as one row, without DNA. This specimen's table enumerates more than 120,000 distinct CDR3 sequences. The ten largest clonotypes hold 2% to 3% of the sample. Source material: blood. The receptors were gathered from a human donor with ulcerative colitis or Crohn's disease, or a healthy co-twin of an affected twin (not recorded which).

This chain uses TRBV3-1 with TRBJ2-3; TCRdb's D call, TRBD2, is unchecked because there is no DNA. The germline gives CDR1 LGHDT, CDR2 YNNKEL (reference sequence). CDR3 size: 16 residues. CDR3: CASSQDQAGSVVAQYF.

CDR3 amino acids: CASSYITTSGGFSTGELFF. The rearrangement joins TRBV6-2 or TRBV6-3 to TRBJ2-2; without DNA, the TCRdb call of TRBD2 cannot be checked. Per germline, CDR1 MNHEY and CDR2 SVGEGT. CDR3 length equals 19 residues.

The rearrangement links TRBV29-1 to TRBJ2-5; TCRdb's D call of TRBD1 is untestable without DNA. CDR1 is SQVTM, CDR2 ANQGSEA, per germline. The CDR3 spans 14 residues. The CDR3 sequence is CSADTGEGQETQYF. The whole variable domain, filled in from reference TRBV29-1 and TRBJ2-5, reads SAVISQKPSRDICQRGTSLTIQCQVDSQVTMMFWYRQQPGQSLTLIATANQGSEATYESGFVIDKFPISRPNLTFSTLTVSNMSPEDSSIYLCSADTGEGQETQYFGPGTRLLVL.

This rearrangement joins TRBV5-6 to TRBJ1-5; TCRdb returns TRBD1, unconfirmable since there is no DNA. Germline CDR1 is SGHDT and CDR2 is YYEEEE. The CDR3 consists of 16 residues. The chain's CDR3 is CASSLGRGPEDQPQHF.

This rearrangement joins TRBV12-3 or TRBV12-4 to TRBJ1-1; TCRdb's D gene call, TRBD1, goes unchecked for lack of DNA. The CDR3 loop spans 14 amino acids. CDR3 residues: CASRTEITYTEAFF.

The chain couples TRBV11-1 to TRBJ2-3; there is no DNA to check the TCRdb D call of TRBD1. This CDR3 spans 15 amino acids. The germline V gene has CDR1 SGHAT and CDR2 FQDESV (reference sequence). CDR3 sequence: CASSTWGATTDTQYF.

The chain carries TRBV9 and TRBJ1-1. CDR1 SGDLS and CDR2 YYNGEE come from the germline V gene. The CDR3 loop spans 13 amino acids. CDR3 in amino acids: CASSVLINTEAFF.

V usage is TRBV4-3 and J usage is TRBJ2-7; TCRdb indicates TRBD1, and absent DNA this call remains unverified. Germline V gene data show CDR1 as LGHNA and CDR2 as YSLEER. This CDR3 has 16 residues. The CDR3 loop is CASSQDRSPGDYEQYF.

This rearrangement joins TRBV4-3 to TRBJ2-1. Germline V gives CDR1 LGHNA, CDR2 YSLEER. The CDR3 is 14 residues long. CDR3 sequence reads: CASSQVSLRNEQFF.

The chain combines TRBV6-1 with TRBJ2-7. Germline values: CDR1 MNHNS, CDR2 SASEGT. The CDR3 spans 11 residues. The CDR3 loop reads CASTTDYEQYF.

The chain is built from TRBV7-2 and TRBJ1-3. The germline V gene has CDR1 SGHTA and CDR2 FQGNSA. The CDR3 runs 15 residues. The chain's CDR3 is CASSLQGRVGNTIYF.

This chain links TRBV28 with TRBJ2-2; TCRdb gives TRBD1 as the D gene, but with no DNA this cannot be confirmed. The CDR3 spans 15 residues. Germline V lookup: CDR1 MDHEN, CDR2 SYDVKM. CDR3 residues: CASHIGGTNTGELFF.

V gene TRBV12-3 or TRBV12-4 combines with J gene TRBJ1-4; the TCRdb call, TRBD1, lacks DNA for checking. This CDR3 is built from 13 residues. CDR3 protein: CASSLLTEEKLFF.

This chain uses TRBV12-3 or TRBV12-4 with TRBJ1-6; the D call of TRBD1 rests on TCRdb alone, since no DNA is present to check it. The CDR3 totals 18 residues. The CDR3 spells CASSPRPVGRDRGSPLHF.

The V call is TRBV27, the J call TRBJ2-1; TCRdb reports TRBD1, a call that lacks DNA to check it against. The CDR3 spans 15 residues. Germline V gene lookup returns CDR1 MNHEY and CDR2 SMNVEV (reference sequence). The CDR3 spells CASSLRQGVGNEQFF.

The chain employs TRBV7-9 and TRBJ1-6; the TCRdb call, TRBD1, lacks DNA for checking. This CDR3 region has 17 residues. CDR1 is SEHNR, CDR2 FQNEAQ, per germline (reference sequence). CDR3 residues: CASSSSRGGQGNSPLHF.

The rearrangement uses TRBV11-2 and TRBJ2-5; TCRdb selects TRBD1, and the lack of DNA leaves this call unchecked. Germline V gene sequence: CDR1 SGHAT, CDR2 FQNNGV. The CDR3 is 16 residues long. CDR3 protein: CASSLISGARLGTQYF.

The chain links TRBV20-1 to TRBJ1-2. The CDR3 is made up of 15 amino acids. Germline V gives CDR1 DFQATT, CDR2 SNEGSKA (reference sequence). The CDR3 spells CSATSPPELNYGYTF.

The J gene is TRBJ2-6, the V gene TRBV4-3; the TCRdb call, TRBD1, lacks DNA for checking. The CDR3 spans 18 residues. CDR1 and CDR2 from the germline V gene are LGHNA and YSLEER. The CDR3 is CASSQDRTGFSGANVLTF.

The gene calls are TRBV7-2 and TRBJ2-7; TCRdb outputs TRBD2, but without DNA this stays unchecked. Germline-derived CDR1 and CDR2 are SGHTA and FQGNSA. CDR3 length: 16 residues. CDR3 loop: CASSLAIGTATYEQYF.

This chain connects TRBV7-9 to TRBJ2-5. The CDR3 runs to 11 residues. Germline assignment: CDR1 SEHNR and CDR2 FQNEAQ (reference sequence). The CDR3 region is CASGSKETQYF.

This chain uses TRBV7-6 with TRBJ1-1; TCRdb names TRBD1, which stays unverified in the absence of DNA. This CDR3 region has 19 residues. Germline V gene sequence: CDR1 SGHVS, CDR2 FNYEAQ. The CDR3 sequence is CASVPQAPARLIGYTEAFF. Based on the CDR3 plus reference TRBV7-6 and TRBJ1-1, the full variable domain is GAGVSQSPRYKVTKRGQDVALRCDPISGHVSLYWYRQALGQGPEFLTYFNYEAQQDKSGLPNDRFSAERPEGSISTLTIQRTEQRDSAMYRCASVPQAPARLIGYTEAFFGQGTRLTVV.

Here the CDR3 reads CATSRAGFWNEQFF. The genes are TRBV15 and TRBJ2-1. The CDR3 is 14 amino acids. Looked up from germline, CDR1 is LNHNV and CDR2 is YYDKDF (reference sequence).

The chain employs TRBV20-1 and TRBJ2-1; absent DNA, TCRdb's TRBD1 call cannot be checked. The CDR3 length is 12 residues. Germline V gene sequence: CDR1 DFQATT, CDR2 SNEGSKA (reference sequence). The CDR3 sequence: CSARRGAREQFF.

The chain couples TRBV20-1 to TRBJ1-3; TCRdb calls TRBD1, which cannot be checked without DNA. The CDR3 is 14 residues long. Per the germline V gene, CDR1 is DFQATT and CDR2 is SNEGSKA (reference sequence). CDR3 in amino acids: CSASGGHSGNTIYF.

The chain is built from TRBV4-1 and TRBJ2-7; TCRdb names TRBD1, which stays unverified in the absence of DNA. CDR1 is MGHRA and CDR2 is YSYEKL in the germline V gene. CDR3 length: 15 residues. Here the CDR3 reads CASSHPDRSSYEQYF.

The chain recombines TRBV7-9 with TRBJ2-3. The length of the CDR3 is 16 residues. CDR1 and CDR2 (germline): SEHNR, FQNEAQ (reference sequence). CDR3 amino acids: CASSLAFGDYTDTQYF.